These T cell receptor beta chains were read from a single sample in a study of T-cell memory formation after mild COVID-19. Each CDR3 protein gets one entry after TCRdb re-called the 5' RACE reads with MiXCR. The sample shows 300,000 to 400,000 distinct CDR3 sequences, 10% to 15% of them seen only once. The sequenced sample consisted of PBMCs or a T cell subset sorted from them (not recorded which). Source of these receptors: a young man who had mild COVID-19 (a few samples of this study predate the infection). Cell type and time point are not known. The CDR3 runs from the conserved cysteine through the conserved F or W.

CDR3aa: CASSWTLTSTDTQYF
j_gene: TRBJ2-3
v_gene: TRBV5-1

CDR3aa: CASSSDSNTGELFF
j_gene: TRBJ2-2
v_gene: TRBV5-1

CDR3aa: CASSRGQGNYGYTF
j_gene: TRBJ1-2
v_gene: TRBV7-9

CDR3aa: CASSPRQGNQETQYF
j_gene: TRBJ2-5
v_gene: TRBV18

CDR3aa: CSVVGGRSNEKLFF
j_gene: TRBJ1-4
v_gene: TRBV29-1

CDR3aa: CASSGAGGEGNQPQHF
j_gene: TRBJ1-5
v_gene: TRBV9

CDR3aa: CASSQDHGSGANVLTF
j_gene: TRBJ2-6
v_gene: TRBV4-3

CDR3aa: CASSWDSDTQYF
j_gene: TRBJ2-3
v_gene: TRBV12-3/TRBV12-4

CDR3aa: CASSQEGWVYGYTF
j_gene: TRBJ1-2
v_gene: TRBV14

CDR3aa: CATSRDRGRGQVYEQYF
j_gene: TRBJ2-7
v_gene: TRBV15

CDR3aa: CASSFVIANEQFF
j_gene: TRBJ2-1
v_gene: TRBV5-4